The 24 T cell receptor beta chains below were found in one sample sequenced in a study of cytomegalovirus exposure and HLA in healthy donors. PCR primers comprised 60 Vbeta and 13 Jbeta primers. The method was immunoSEQ multiplex PCR; TCRdb's version includes in-frame clones alone and lacks a portion of them. The profile covers 100,000 to 150,000 clones, with 70% to 85% appearing a single time and 4.2% taken by the ten largest. What was sequenced was PBMCs. The source of these receptors is a male donor in good health and CMV-seropositive.

This clone was found a few times. The chain is built from TRBV10-3 and TRBJ1-5, with D maybe TRBD1 (5 bases). The V and J ends lost 7 bases and 7 bases respectively, with 17 bases between them. This CDR3 spans 14 amino acids. Germline assignment: CDR1 ENHRY and CDR2 SYGVKD. This CDR3 is CAINQDPQGQPQHF. CDR3 DNA sequence: TGTGCCATCAACCAAGACCCCCAGGGACAGCCCCAGCATTTT.

The chain combines TRBV6-5 with TRBJ2-7, with TRBD2 as a possible D gene (5 bases). V was shortened by 6 bases and J by 1 base, with 13 bases between the two germline ends. The CDR3 totals 14 residues. Germline CDR1 reads MNHEY; CDR2 reads SVGAGI. The CDR3 region has the DNA TGTGCCAGCAGCCTTCACGGGGATTCCTACGAGCAGTACTTC. This gives the protein CASSLHGDSYEQYF.

V is TRBV28 and J is TRBJ2-7, with D unresolved. The germline gives CDR1 MDHEN, CDR2 SYDVKM. CDR3 size: 13 residues. V was shortened by 7 bases and J by 2 bases, with 12 bases between the two germline ends. The CDR3: CASTPPGPYEQYF. The CDR3 region has the DNA TGTGCCAGCACCCCGCCTGGGCCCTACGAGCAGTACTTC.

This sequence joins TRBV7-6 and TRBJ2-7; D may be TRBD1 (8 bases). The CDR3 totals 14 residues. V shed 4 bases and J shed 4 bases, with 14 bases lying between them. Germline V gives CDR1 SGHVS, CDR2 FNYEAQ. CDR3 region: CASSSSGTGYEQYF. Here the CDR3 DNA reads TGTGCCAGCAGCTCAAGCGGGACAGGATACGAGCAGTACTTC.

The chain recombines TRBV7-8 with TRBJ2-7; 7 nucleotides align to TRBD2. The junction had 6 bases not matched to a gene; V was cut back by 3 bases and J by 1 base. The CDR3 loop spans 15 amino acids. Germline values: CDR1 SGHVS, CDR2 FQNEAQ. The DNA of the CDR3 is TGTGCCAGCAGCTTTCGGGCTAGCGGATCCTACGAGCAGTACTTC. It yields the protein CASSFRASGSYEQYF.

The chain's CDR3 is CSVEELAGGPADTQYF. For the CDR3, the DNA is TGCAGCGTTGAAGAACTAGCGGGAGGGCCGGCAGATACGCAGTATTTT. The gene calls are TRBV29-1 and TRBJ2-3, with 13 nucleotides matching TRBD2. The CDR3 covers 16 residues. Trimming took 0 bases from V and 4 from J; bases not matched to a gene: 4. Per the germline V gene, CDR1 is SQVTM and CDR2 is ANQGSEA.

V is TRBV11-2 and J is TRBJ2-5, with a weak D call TRBD1 (5 bases). Trimming left V 1 base short and J 5 bases short, with 11 bases between. The CDR3 contains 14 residues. Looked up from germline, CDR1 is SGHAT and CDR2 is FQNNGV. The CDR3 sequence is CASSLVGPRETQYF. The CDR3 coding sequence is TGTGCCAGCAGCTTAGTGGGGCCGAGGGAGACCCAGTACTTC.

This rearrangement joins TRBV28 to TRBJ1-4; no firm D call. The V end lost 2 bases, the J end lost 8 bases, and 9 bases lay between the germline ends. CDR1 is MDHEN, CDR2 SYDVKM, per germline. The CDR3 length is 13 residues. The CDR3: CASSLPRGEKLFF. The DNA for the CDR3 is TGTGCCAGCAGTTTACCTAGAGGGGAAAAACTGTTTTTT.

This chain connects TRBV7-9 to TRBJ1-4; 11 nucleotides align to TRBD1. J lost 8 bases, V lost 4 bases, and 3 bases had no gene match. This CDR3 has 14 amino acids. Germline V gives CDR1 SEHNR, CDR2 FQNEAQ (reference sequence). Here the CDR3 reads CASSSDRGREKLFF. The CDR3 DNA reads as TGTGCCAGCAGCTCGGACAGGGGGCGCGAAAAACTGTTTTTT.

This clone was seen a handful of times. This sequence joins TRBV7-3 and TRBJ2-1; 9 bases line up with TRBD2. CDR1 and CDR2 from the germline V gene are SGHTA and FQGTGA. The V gene end was trimmed by 4 bases and the J gene end by 8 bases; junction bases not matched to a gene: 12. There are 16 residues in the CDR3. The CDR3 sequence: CASSYLVAGAEDEQFF. CDR3 DNA: TGTGCCAGCAGCTATTTGGTAGCGGGAGCCGAGGATGAGCAGTTCTTC.

The genes are TRBV6-5 and TRBJ1-1; D is uncertain. CDR1 and CDR2 from the germline V gene are MNHEY and SVGAGI. CDR3 length equals 11 residues. Trimming took off 5 bases at V and 4 bases at J, with 5 bases between the two ends. This CDR3 is CASSRSTEAFF. The CDR3 nucleotides read TGTGCCAGCAGTCGGTCCACTGAAGCTTTCTTT.

In regard to this clone: The missing conserved phenylalanine or tryptophan at the end of this CDR3 makes a read error likely. The chain uses TRBV5-4 and TRBJ2-3, with 8 bases matching TRBD1. The CDR3 consists of 15 residues. Trimming at V came to 3 bases and at J to 2 bases, leaving 5 bases not matched to a gene. Germline CDR1 and CDR2: SGHNT and YYREEE (reference sequence). CDR3 protein: CASSSLTGVTDTQYL. In DNA, the CDR3 is TGTGCCAGCAGCTCCTTGACAGGGGTCACAGATACGCAGTATCTT.

The chain joins TRBV11-3 to TRBJ2-3; the match to TRBD2 covers 9 bases. The germline CDR1 and CDR2 sequences are SGHNT and YENEEA. The ends lost 4 bases at V and 2 bases at J; junction bases unmatched: 16. The CDR3 has 19 residues. CDR3: CASSYPPWLREGNTDTQYF. The DNA for the CDR3 is TGTGCCAGCAGCTATCCGCCGTGGTTGCGGGAGGGAAACACAGATACGCAGTATTTT.

The chain recombines TRBV10-3 with TRBJ1-2, with 10 bases matching TRBD1. The germline CDR1 and CDR2 sequences are ENHRY and SYGVKD. J gave up 7 bases and V 6 bases, and 5 bases lay outside the gene matches. CDR3 length: 13 amino acids. The CDR3 DNA reads as TGTGCCATCAGCCAGGACAGGGGGATTGGCTACACCTTC. Translating gives CAISQDRGIGYTF.

The rearrangement joins TRBV19 to TRBJ2-3, with 9 positions matching TRBD2. The trim removed 5 bases at V and 5 bases at J, leaving 11 bases unmatched. The germline V gene has CDR1 LNHDA and CDR2 SQIVND (reference sequence). The CDR3 totals 16 residues. CDR3 coding DNA: TGTGCCAGTAGTTCCCGGTTAGCGGGAGTGGTAGATACGCAGTATTTT. Translated: CASSSRLAGVVDTQYF.

The chain combines TRBV27 with TRBJ1-5, with D possibly TRBD1 on 5 matching bases. Trimming stripped 5 bases from V and 0 bases from J, with 11 bases between. The CDR3 loop spans 15 amino acids. Germline-derived CDR1 and CDR2 are MNHEY and SMNVEV (reference sequence). CDR3 sequence (DNA): TGTGCCAGCAGTACCTCACAGGATAGCAATCAGCCCCAGCATTTT. This sequence encodes CASSTSQDSNQPQHF.

The chain links TRBV5-4 to TRBJ2-3, with 11 bases matching TRBD2. This CDR3 has 16 amino acids. Germline lookup yields CDR1 SGHNT and CDR2 YYREEE (reference sequence). The ends lost 4 bases at V and 4 bases at J; junction bases unmatched: 8. CDR3 sequence (DNA): TGTGCCAGCAGCCCCATAGCGGGGGGGCGAGCAGATACGCAGTATTTT. Its protein product is CASSPIAGGRADTQYF.

This chain joins TRBV9 and TRBJ1-4, with D uncertain. CDR1 and CDR2 (germline): SGDLS, YYNGEE. Trimming shortened V by 4 bases and J by 8 bases, and 15 bases separated the two germline ends. This CDR3 is 14 amino acids long. In DNA, the CDR3 is TGTGCCAGCAGCCCCGGGGATTATTCGGAAAAACTGTTTTTT. Translated: CASSPGDYSEKLFF.

The chain carries TRBV5-4 and TRBJ1-1; 8 bases agree with TRBD1. Germline trimming cut 4 bases from V and 2 bases from J; bases unmatched to any gene: 7. The CDR3 is 15 residues long. The germline V gene has CDR1 SGHNT and CDR2 YYREEE (reference sequence). The CDR3 sequence is CASSDRGERNTEAFF. The CDR3 nucleotides read TGTGCCAGCAGCGACAGGGGAGAGCGAAACACTGAAGCTTTCTTT.

The rearrangement uses TRBV18 and TRBJ2-2, with TRBD1 matching 8 bases. In germline, CDR1 is KGHSH, CDR2 LQKENI. This CDR3 region has 16 residues. V lost 5 bases to trimming and J lost 4 bases; unmatched junction nucleotides: 9. CDR3 region: CASSRGQGGPTGELFF. CDR3 DNA sequence: TGTGCCAGCTCAAGAGGACAGGGAGGACCCACCGGGGAGCTGTTTTTT.

V is TRBV11-2 and J is TRBJ2-5; D is undetermined. V dropped 5 bases and J dropped 2 bases, with 12 bases sitting between them. The CDR3 has 14 residues. Germline lookup yields CDR1 SGHAT and CDR2 FQNNGV. CDR3 region: CASSPSASQETQYF. DNA for the CDR3: TGTGCCAGCAGCCCCAGCGCCAGTCAAGAGACCCAGTACTTC.

The gene calls are TRBV18 and TRBJ2-2; D gene unclear. The CDR3 has 13 residues. The germline gives CDR1 KGHSH, CDR2 LQKENI. V was trimmed by 3 bases and J by 8 bases, leaving 10 bases between them. The CDR3 nucleotides are TGTGCCAGCTCACCCGTCCCCCTGGGGGAGCTGTTTTTT. It translates to CASSPVPLGELFF. Based on the CDR3 plus reference TRBV18 and TRBJ2-2, the full variable domain is NAGVMQNPRHLVRRRGQEARLRCSPMKGHSHVYWYRQLPEEGLKFMVYLQKENIIDESGMPKERFSAEFPKEGPSILRIQQVVRGDSAAYFCASSPVPLGELFFGEGSRLTVL.

The rearrangement uses TRBV14 and TRBJ2-1; D may be TRBD1 (5 bases). The CDR3 runs to 14 residues. Deletions cut 3 bases from V and 8 bases from J, with 14 bases between. Germline CDR1 SGHDN, CDR2 FVKESK. Written as DNA, the CDR3 is TGTGCCAGCAGCCACTATAGGGGCCGGGATGAGCAGTTCTTC. Encoded protein: CASSHYRGRDEQFF.

A single count supports this clone. V gene TRBV19 combines with J gene TRBJ2-1, with 7 bases aligning to TRBD1. Germline loops: CDR1 LNHDA, CDR2 SQIVND (reference sequence). There are 17 residues in the CDR3. Trimming removed 3 bases from V and 6 bases from J; junction bases left unmatched: 14. For the CDR3, the DNA is TGTGCCAGTAGTATTATCTTGGAAGCGGCAGGGGGCAATGAGCAGTTCTTC. It codes for CASSIILEAAGGNEQFF.